These 27 T cell receptor beta chains were sequenced from one sample in a study of CD8 T cells in Susac syndrome (dated by TCRdb to between 2019 and 2020). The library relied on the immunoSEQ multiplex PCR assay. RNA was extracted using the RNeasy kit, and about 0.45 to 1 ug of the RNA was reverse transcribed with random hexamers. TCRdb applied fastp at Q25 and MiXCR to the public reads, then kept only in-frame beta chains. Rows with one shared CDR3 protein collapse into an entry with the most common genes and DNA. Here the sample has 150,000 to 250,000 distinct CDR3 sequences; roughly 95% occur a single time. Clones ranked in the top ten supply about 0.096% of the sample. The sequenced sample consisted of CD4+ T cells from PBMCs. These receptors came from a human donor with multiple sclerosis.

The V gene is TRBV6-6, the J gene TRBJ1-6; unclear D gene. The germline V gene has CDR1 MNHNY and CDR2 SVGAGI (reference sequence). V lost 6 bases, J lost 13 bases, and 19 bases lay in between. The CDR3 contains 14 residues. In DNA form, the CDR3 reads TGTGCCAGCAGACCTCGGGCCTCTTATTATCCCCTCCACTTT. It specifies CASRPRASYYPLHF.

This chain uses TRBV29-1 with TRBJ2-5; no firm D call. CDR3 length equals 11 residues. Trimming stripped 6 bases from V and 7 bases from J, with 12 bases between. The germline V gene encodes CDR1 SQVTM and CDR2 ANQGSEA. CDR3 DNA: TGCAGCGTGGAGACGACGCGGACCCAGTACTTC. Its protein product is CSVETTRTQYF.

The gene calls are TRBV20-1 and TRBJ2-3, with 12 nucleotides matching TRBD2. The germline CDR1 and CDR2 sequences are DFQATT and SNEGSKA (reference sequence). There are 12 residues in the CDR3. V lost 8 bases, J lost 6 bases, and 3 bases stayed unmatched. CDR3 sequence (DNA): TGCAGTCACCTAGCGGGAGGGGATACGCAGTATTTT. Translation gives CSHLAGGDTQYF.

The rearrangement uses TRBV10-3 and TRBJ2-1; D ambiguous. V shed 0 bases and J shed 2 bases, with 5 bases lying between them. The CDR3 covers 14 residues. CDR1 ENHRY and CDR2 SYGVKD come from the germline V gene. CDR3: CAISESLAYNEQFF. The CDR3 nucleotides are TGTGCCATCAGTGAGTCGCTAGCCTACAATGAGCAGTTCTTC.

The rearrangement joins TRBV6-5 to TRBJ2-3; 11 positions agree with TRBD2. The junction had 6 bases not matched to a gene; V was cut back by 4 bases and J by 6 bases. This CDR3 is built from 15 residues. Germline CDR1 and CDR2: MNHEY and SVGAGI. The DNA for the CDR3 is TGTGCCAGCAGTTTTCGACTAGCGGGGATCGATACGCAGTATTTT. Translation gives CASSFRLAGIDTQYF.

The J gene is TRBJ2-1, the V gene TRBV20-1; no clear D gene. CDR1 is DFQATT, CDR2 SNEGSKA, per germline (reference sequence). Trimming took 0 bases from V and 3 from J, leaving 9 bases between them. The CDR3 spans 14 residues. The CDR3 DNA reads as TGCAGTGCTAGAGAAGGGTACAACTACAATGAGCAGTTCTTC. Its translation: CSAREGYNYNEQFF.

The V call is TRBV18, the J call TRBJ2-1; perhaps TRBD1 as D (6 bases). The CDR3 spans 17 residues. V was clipped by 4 bases and J by 0 bases, with 16 bases between them. Germline V gives CDR1 KGHSH, CDR2 LQKENI. As DNA, the CDR3 is TGTGCCAGCTCACAGAAAACAGGGACGATCTCCTACAATGAGCAGTTCTTC. Translating gives CASSQKTGTISYNEQFF.

The chain carries TRBV12-5 and TRBJ2-7, with D possibly matching TRBD2 (5 bases). CDR3 length: 12 residues. Trimming removed 7 bases from V and 2 bases from J, with 9 bases in between. From germline, CDR1 is LGHNT and CDR2 FRNRAP. The CDR3 nucleotides are TGTGCTAGTGTCGGACTCCCCTACGAGCAGTACTTC. Protein sequence: CASVGLPYEQYF.

The CDR3 region is CASLQKSSGANVLTF. CDR3 nucleotide sequence: TGTGCCAGCCTACAAAAGAGCTCTGGGGCCAACGTCCTGACTTTC. V usage is TRBV2 and J usage is TRBJ2-6; D is undetermined. This CDR3 has 15 residues. Per germline, CDR1 SNHLY and CDR2 FYNNEI. Deletions cut 8 bases from V and 0 bases from J, with 11 bases between.

The chain uses TRBV7-9 and TRBJ1-2, with D hard to call. This CDR3 comprises 13 residues. Germline V gene lookup returns CDR1 SEHNR and CDR2 FQNEAQ (reference sequence). Trimming took off 0 bases at V and 8 bases at J, with 10 bases between the two ends. The chain's CDR3 is CASSLARAEGYTF. The CDR3 DNA follows: TGTGCCAGCAGCTTAGCACGGGCGGAAGGCTACACCTTC.

The rearrangement uses TRBV3-1 and TRBJ1-5; maybe TRBD1 (5 bases). CDR1 LGHDT and CDR2 YNNKEL come from the germline V gene (reference sequence). The V end lost 8 bases, the J end lost 3 bases, and 17 bases lay between the germline ends. CDR3 length: 15 residues. CDR3 in DNA: TGTGCCAGCGCCCAGGGAGGCGGGCACAATCAGCCCCAGCATTTT. Protein: CASAQGGGHNQPQHF.

The rearrangement links TRBV19 to TRBJ1-1; maybe TRBD1 (5 bases). The CDR3 runs 13 residues. CDR1 is LNHDA, CDR2 SQIVND, per germline (reference sequence). Trimming left V 7 bases short and J 2 bases short, with 11 bases between. The CDR3 DNA follows: TGTGCCAGTAAACGGACAATCAACACTGAAGCTTTCTTT. The encoded protein is CASKRTINTEAFF. Full variable domain (missing parts from reference TRBV19 and TRBJ1-1): DGGITQSPKYLFRKEGQNVTLSCEQNLNHDAMYWYRQDPGQGLRLIYYSQIVNDFQKGDIAEGYSVSREKKESFPLTVTSAQKNPTAFYLCASKRTINTEAFFGQGTRLTVV.

The rearrangement links TRBV29-1 to TRBJ2-7, with D perhaps assigned TRBD1 or TRBD2 (5 bases each). Germline CDR1 reads SQVTM; CDR2 reads ANQGSEA. This CDR3 is 17 amino acids long. The V gene lost 6 bases and the J gene lost 5 bases, with 29 bases spanning the gap. The CDR3 bases are TGCAGCGTGTCTAGGTGGGACGAAACTAGTCTGTCCCACGAGCAGTACTTC. Translating it yields CSVSRWDETSLSHEQYF.

This clonotype was observed a few times. The chain recombines TRBV5-4 with TRBJ1-1, with D tentatively TRBD1 (5 bases). V dropped 4 bases and J dropped 1 base, with 5 bases sitting between them. Germline CDR1 is SGHNT and CDR2 is YYREEE (reference sequence). The CDR3 is 12 residues long. DNA of the CDR3: TGTGCCAGCAGCACAGGGAACACTGAAGCTTTCTTT. Amino acid sequence: CASSTGNTEAFF.

This chain connects TRBV11-2 to TRBJ2-7; TRBD2 agrees at 8 bases. CDR1 is SGHAT, CDR2 FQNNGV, per germline. The CDR3 runs 17 residues. The trim removed 0 bases at V and 5 bases at J, leaving 12 bases unmatched. Here the CDR3 reads CASSLDVWAGGGHEQYF. CDR3 DNA sequence: TGTGCCAGCAGCTTAGATGTTTGGGCGGGAGGAGGCCACGAGCAGTACTTC. Full variable domain (remainder filled in from reference TRBV11-2 and TRBJ2-7): EAGVAQSPRYKIIEKRQSVAFWCNPISGHATLYWYQQILGQGPKLLIQFQNNGVVDDSQLPKDRFSAERLKGVDSTLKIQPAKLEDSAVYLCASSLDVWAGGGHEQYFGPGTRLTVT.

This chain connects TRBV7-9 to TRBJ2-5; TRBD2 agrees at 11 bases. The J segment lost 4 bases and the V segment lost 4 bases, leaving 5 bases of the junction unmatched. Germline CDR1 and CDR2: SEHNR and FQNEAQ (reference sequence). The CDR3 contains 15 residues. The CDR3 DNA reads TGTGCCAGCAGCTCGGGACTAGCGGACTTAGAGACCCAGTACTTC. Protein product: CASSSGLADLETQYF. Using reference TRBV7-9 and TRBJ2-5 for the parts outside the CDR3, the full variable domain is DTGVSQNPRHKITKRGQNVTFRCDPISEHNRLYWYRQTLGQGPEFLTYFQNEAQLEKSRLLSDRFSAERPKGSFSTLEIQRTEQGDSAMYLCASSSGLADLETQYFGPGTRLLVL.

The chain links TRBV30 to TRBJ1-2; TRBD1 might be the D (5 bases). With 5 bases removed from V and 6 bases from J, the gap between germline ends came to 13 bases. The length of the CDR3 is 12 residues. Per germline, CDR1 GTSNPN and CDR2 SVGIG (reference sequence). The CDR3 DNA sequence: TGTGCCTGGTCGGCCGGGGCTGATGGCTACACCTTC. This codes for CAWSAGADGYTF.

The chain has TRBV30 and TRBJ1-6, with D possibly matching TRBD1 (5 bases). CDR1 and CDR2 (germline): GTSNPN, SVGIG (reference sequence). V shed 4 bases and J shed 14 bases, with 24 bases lying between them. The CDR3 covers 15 residues. The CDR3 region is CAWTGAGALGLALHF. The CDR3 region has the DNA TGTGCCTGGACGGGAGCCGGGGCCCTCGGTCTAGCCCTCCACTTT.

The V and J genes are TRBV3-1 and TRBJ2-1; D gene ambiguous. The CDR3 covers 14 residues. V lost 2 bases to trimming and J lost 6 bases, with 11 bases between them. Looked up from germline, CDR1 is LGHDT and CDR2 is YNNKEL (reference sequence). The CDR3 DNA reads TGTGCCAGCAGCCAAAGGCGGACCAGCAATGAGCAGTTCTTC. Translated: CASSQRRTSNEQFF.

The chain links TRBV5-1 to TRBJ2-5, with D perhaps matching TRBD1 or TRBD2 (7 bases each). Germline CDR1 reads SGHRS; CDR2 reads YFSETQ. This CDR3 region has 15 residues. Trimming stripped 4 bases from V and 5 bases from J, with 18 bases between. The CDR3 loop is CASSIFQGGGETQYF. Here the CDR3 DNA reads TGCGCCAGCAGCATTTTCCAGGGAGGGGGCGAGACCCAGTACTTC.

V gene TRBV20-1 combines with J gene TRBJ2-7, with 8 nucleotides matching TRBD2. The J segment lost 3 bases and the V segment lost 3 bases, leaving 7 bases of the junction unmatched. Germline V gives CDR1 DFQATT, CDR2 SNEGSKA (reference sequence). The CDR3 consists of 14 residues. In DNA, the CDR3 is TGCAGTGCTAGGCCGGGAGGGCCGGTCTACGAGCAGTACTTC. This codes for CSARPGGPVYEQYF.

The chain is built from TRBV2 and TRBJ2-1; TRBD2 aligns across 9 bases. The CDR3 is made up of 15 amino acids. V trimming: 2 bases; J trimming: 8 bases; junction bases outside the gene matches: 7. CDR1 and CDR2 (germline): SNHLY, FYNNEI. CDR3 protein: CASSELSGRLHEQFF. The CDR3 DNA reads as TGTGCCAGCAGTGAATTAAGCGGGAGGTTGCATGAGCAGTTCTTC.

This chain links TRBV30 with TRBJ1-3, with D unresolved. The V end was cut by 4 bases, the J end by 0 bases, with 4 bases between. From germline, CDR1 is GTSNPN and CDR2 SVGIG (reference sequence). The CDR3 is 12 amino acids. In nucleotides, the CDR3 is TGTGCCTGGAAAAGCTCTGGAAACACCATATATTTT. This sequence encodes CAWKSSGNTIYF.

The chain employs TRBV27 and TRBJ1-5, with D possibly matching TRBD1 (5 bases). Trimming shortened V by 3 bases and J by 8 bases, and 14 bases separated the two germline ends. The CDR3 spans 14 residues. Germline V gene data show CDR1 as MNHEY and CDR2 as SMNVEV (reference sequence). CDR3 in DNA: TGTGCCAGCAGTTTCACTCAAGGAGGGGAGCCCCAGCATTTT. Its protein product is CASSFTQGGEPQHF.

The chain employs TRBV30 and TRBJ1-5, with 8 bases identical to TRBD1. The length of the CDR3 is 14 residues. Trimming took 3 bases from V and 4 from J; bases not matched to a gene: 5. The germline gives CDR1 GTSNPN, CDR2 SVGIG (reference sequence). The CDR3 nucleotides are TGTGCCTGGAGCCGGGGACAGGATAATCAGCCCCAGCATTTT. Translating gives CAWSRGQDNQPQHF.

This clonotype came up a few times. The chain uses TRBV7-8 and TRBJ1-1; possible D gene TRBD1, 6 bases. Germline lookup yields CDR1 SGHVS and CDR2 FQNEAQ. This CDR3 is 13 amino acids long. Trimming took 4 bases from V and 1 from J, leaving 7 bases between them. The CDR3 DNA reads as TGTGCCAGCAGCTCGACAGGGAACACTGAAGCTTTCTTT. It yields the protein CASSSTGNTEAFF. Together with reference TRBV7-8 and TRBJ1-1, the CDR3 gives the full variable domain: GAGVSQSPRYKVAKRGQDVALRCDPISGHVSLFWYQQALGQGPEFLTYFQNEAQLDKSGLPSDRFFAERPEGSVSTLKIQRTQQEDSAVYLCASSSTGNTEAFFGQGTRLTVV.

This chain links TRBV29-1 with TRBJ1-2; 9 positions match TRBD1. Germline-derived CDR1 and CDR2 are SQVTM and ANQGSEA. The CDR3 covers 13 residues. J was trimmed by 8 bases and V by 3 bases; bases with no gene match: 7. This CDR3 is CSVERGTGSGYTF. The CDR3 bases are TGCAGCGTTGAGAGGGGGACAGGGAGCGGCTACACCTTC.